This T cell receptor (beta chain) comes out of a study of T-cell memory formation after mild COVID-19. Study conclusions and caveats: Pre-infection memory harbored some responding clones, suggesting cross-reactive memory joined. Day 15 to 85 contracting clones showed balanced CD4/CD8; later expanders leaned CD4+. For contracting clones, CD4+ ones sat mainly in CM and EM, CD8+ in EMRA.

This clonotype occurred a few times. Its antigen is currently unknown. V lost 7 bases and J 8 bases, leaving 14 bases between the germline ends. CDR1 and CDR2 (germline): SNHLY, FYNNEI. This CDR3 comprises 13 residues. Constant-segment-primed 5'RACE gave TCR alpha and TCR beta cDNA libraries with sample barcodes and UMIs. TCRdb re-called the 5' RACE reads with MiXCR, one entry per CDR3 protein. The sample records 150,000 to 200,000 distinct CDR3 sequences, under 14% being singletons. The sequence was obtained from a man between 18 and 29 years old who had mild COVID-19 (a few samples of this study predate the infection). Cell type and time point are not known. Specimen: PBMCs or a T cell subset sorted from them (not recorded which). The genes are TRBV2 and TRBJ1-4; D is uncertain. CDR3 DNA sequence: TGTGCCAGCACCTGGCAGAATCGAGAAAAACTGTTTTTT. Translation: CASTWQNREKLFF. Combining the CDR3 with reference TRBV2 and TRBJ1-4 gives the whole variable domain EPEVTQTPSHQVTQMGQEVILRCVPISNHLYFYWYRQILGQKVEFLVSFYNNEISEKSEIFDDQFSVERPDGSNFTLKIRSTKLEDSAMYFCASTWQNREKLFFGSGTQLSVL.